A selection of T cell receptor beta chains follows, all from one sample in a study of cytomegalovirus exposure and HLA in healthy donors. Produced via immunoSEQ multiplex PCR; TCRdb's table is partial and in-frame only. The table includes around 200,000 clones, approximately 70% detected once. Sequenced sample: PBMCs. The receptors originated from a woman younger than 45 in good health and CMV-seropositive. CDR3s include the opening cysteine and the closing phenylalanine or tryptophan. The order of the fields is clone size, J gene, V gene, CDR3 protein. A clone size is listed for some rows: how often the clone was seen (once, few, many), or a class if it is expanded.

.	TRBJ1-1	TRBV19	CASTSGTVNTEAFF
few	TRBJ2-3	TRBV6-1	CASSGLAGGPDTQYF
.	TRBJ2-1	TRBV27	CASSLSQTSGKFF
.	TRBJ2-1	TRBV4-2	CASSQGTSSNEQFF
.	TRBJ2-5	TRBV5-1	CASSLGVGETQYF
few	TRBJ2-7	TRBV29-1	CSVWAPQGAEQYF
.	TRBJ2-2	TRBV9	CASSVPRGGGNTGELFF
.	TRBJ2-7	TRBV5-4	CASSSGLDLYEQYF
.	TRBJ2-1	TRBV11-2	CASSLVGQRRFF
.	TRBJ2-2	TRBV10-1	CASSGPNTGELFF
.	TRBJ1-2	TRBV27	CASSDTSATNYGYTF
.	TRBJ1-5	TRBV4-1	CASSQEPGVQPQHF
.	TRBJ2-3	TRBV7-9	CSSSPPDRGRTDTQYF
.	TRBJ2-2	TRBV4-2	CASRTPGLANTGELFF
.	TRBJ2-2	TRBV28	CASSSGTGRTGELFF
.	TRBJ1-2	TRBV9	CASSVALRDPGYTF
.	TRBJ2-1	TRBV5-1	CASSLGRNEQFF
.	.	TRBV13	CASSLSGGLAYEQYF
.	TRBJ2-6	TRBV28	CASSMFLAGTGANVLTF
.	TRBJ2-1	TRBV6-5	CASSPWEGAGEQFF
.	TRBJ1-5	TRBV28	CASSLGTGAGQPQHF
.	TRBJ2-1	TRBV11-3	CASTLSGRYNEQFF
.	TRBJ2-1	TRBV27	CASSSRLAGGLNSANEQFF
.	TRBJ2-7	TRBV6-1	CASSESGQGTYEQYF
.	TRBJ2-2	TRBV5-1	CASSLVRANTGELFF
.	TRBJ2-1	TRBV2	CASSGQGATYNEQFF
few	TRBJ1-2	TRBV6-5	CASSYGAGDNRGYTF
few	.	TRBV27	CASSLKTSGDEQYF
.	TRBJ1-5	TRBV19	CASSTDRGQQPQHF
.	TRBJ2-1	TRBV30	CAWRKGVARVQGQFF
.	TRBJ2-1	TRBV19	CASSILASGTREQFF
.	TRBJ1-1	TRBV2	CASTPRATNTEAFF
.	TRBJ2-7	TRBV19	CASSRGDRGIYEQYF
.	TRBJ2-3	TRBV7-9	CASSSSLDTQYF
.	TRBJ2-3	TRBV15	CATSGGDTPLSATDTQYF
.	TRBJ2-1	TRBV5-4	CASSSRGGAYNEQFF
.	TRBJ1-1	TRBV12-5	CASGSRTAGAFF
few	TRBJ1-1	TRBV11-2	CASSFRESTEAFF
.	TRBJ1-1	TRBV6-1	CASSPGGSYGEAFF
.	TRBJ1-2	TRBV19	CASSVDRNYGYTF